This T cell receptor beta chain derives from a study of blood T cell repertoires in COVID-19. Trimming cost V 6 bases and J 2 bases, with 12 bases left between them. CDR1 LGHNT and CDR2 FRNRAP come from the germline V gene. CDR3 length equals 14 residues. The table came from immunoSEQ multiplex PCR; TCRdb's copy has only in-frame clones and leaves some out. The table records 60,000 to 75,000 clones, about nine tenths of them present only once. The rearrangement uses TRBV12-5 and TRBJ2-3, with D uncertain. The source of this sequence is a man in his forties or fifties with active COVID-19. Specimen: peripheral blood. CDR3 in DNA: TGTGCTAGTGGGCCGAGTGATAACACAGATACGCAGTATTTT. It is translated as CASGPSDNTDTQYF.